A single sample gave rise to the 20 T cell receptor beta chains below, sequenced in a study of blood T cells in healthy people across ages. For the second PCR, which ran for about 6 to 12 cycles, a sample-barcoded 5' primer and a J-beta primer mix were used. Via MiXCR, TCRdb re-called the 5' RACE reads, giving one row per CDR3 protein. The sample carries about 670,000 distinct CDR3 sequences, 40% to 50% recorded once. Material for sequencing was blood. These receptors were taken from a man aged 80 or over in good health.

This clonotype was picked up a small number of times. The chain carries TRBV7-3 and TRBJ2-6, with 7 bases identical to TRBD2. J lost 2 bases, V lost 1 base, and 5 bases had no gene match. This CDR3 region has 17 residues. CDR1 and CDR2 (germline): SGHTA, FQGTGA. CDR3 protein: CASSLSPGGAGANVLTF. The CDR3 DNA follows: TGTGCCAGCAGCTTAAGCCCTGGGGGGGCTGGGGCCAACGTCCTGACTTTC.

The rearrangement joins TRBV6-6 to TRBJ2-4; D assignment may be TRBD1 or TRBD2 (5 bases each). With 1 base removed from V and 13 bases from J, the gap between germline ends came to 17 bases. The CDR3 loop spans 14 amino acids. Germline CDR1 is MNHNY and CDR2 is SVGAGI (reference sequence). The CDR3 DNA reads TGTGCCAGCAGTTACTATGGGGGAACCTACGGGCAGTACTTC. Protein sequence: CASSYYGGTYGQYF.

This clonotype was counted a few times. The chain recombines TRBV20-1 with TRBJ1-5; 8 bases fit TRBD1. The CDR3 is 14 residues long. Trimming removed 2 bases from V and 3 bases from J; junction bases left unmatched: 3. Germline values: CDR1 DFQATT, CDR2 SNEGSKA (reference sequence). CDR3: CSARRTGINQPQHF. The CDR3 DNA reads TGCAGTGCTAGACGGACAGGGATCAATCAGCCCCAGCATTTT.

The J gene is TRBJ1-4, the V gene TRBV7-2, with 11 bases matching TRBD1. The CDR3 sequence is 14 residues long. With V trimmed by 5 bases and J by 9 bases, 5 bases remained unmatched. CDR1 is SGHTA, CDR2 FQGNSA, per germline. The CDR3 DNA follows: TGTGCCAGCAGCCGGGACAGGGGGAGTCAAAAACTGTTTTTT. It translates to CASSRDRGSQKLFF.

V and J are TRBV7-3 and TRBJ2-7; 8 positions agree with TRBD2. V gave up 0 bases and J gave up 12 bases; unmatched junction bases: 10. The CDR3 runs 14 residues. CDR1 and CDR2 from the germline V gene are SGHTA and FQGTGA. CDR3 loop: CASSLTPSGGGRYF. The CDR3, as DNA: TGTGCCAGCAGCTTAACCCCCAGCGGGGGTGGTAGGTACTTC.

This chain joins TRBV20-1 and TRBJ2-7; D not certain. The better agreement between TRBJ2-5 and the DNA end casts doubt on the J call. Germline V lookup: CDR1 DFQATT, CDR2 SNEGSKA (reference sequence). The CDR3 is 12 amino acids. The CDR3 protein is CSAPTLFETQYF. The DNA for the CDR3 is TGCAGTGCACCGACGCTTTTTGAGACCCAGTACTTC.

This clonotype showed up many times. The chain couples TRBV6-6 to TRBJ2-5; D is tentatively TRBD1 or TRBD2 (5 bases each). CDR1 and CDR2 (germline): MNHNY, SVGAGI (reference sequence). The length of the CDR3 is 17 residues. Deletions cut 0 bases from V and 1 base from J, with 15 bases between. The CDR3 protein is CASSYSSRGEGQETQYF. In DNA form, the CDR3 reads TGTGCCAGCAGTTACTCGAGCCGGGGCGAAGGCCAAGAGACCCAGTACTTC.

The chain has TRBV6-2 or TRBV6-3 and TRBJ2-1; TRBD2 matches 9 bases. CDR1 is MNHEY, CDR2 SVGEGT, per germline. V lost 5 bases and J lost 6; bases outside the gene matches: 8. The CDR3 totals 15 residues. The CDR3 DNA follows: TGTGCCAGCAGTCGTAATAATAGCGGGAGCAATGAGCAGTTCTTC. It codes for CASSRNNSGSNEQFF.

The rearrangement uses TRBV7-2 and TRBJ2-2; D possibly uses TRBD1 or TRBD2 (6 bases each). The V end was cut by 3 bases, the J end by 9 bases, with 20 bases between. The CDR3 consists of 16 residues. Germline V gene lookup returns CDR1 SGHTA and CDR2 FQGNSA. The CDR3 loop reads CASSFTGSTGARELFF. DNA of the CDR3: TGTGCCAGCAGCTTTACCGGGTCCACGGGGGCCCGGGAGCTGTTTTTT.

The chain is built from TRBV11-2 and TRBJ2-1; D unclear. Germline assignment: CDR1 SGHAT and CDR2 FQNNGV. Trimming took 1 base from V and 6 from J, leaving 10 bases between them. The CDR3 extends over 14 amino acids. CDR3 in amino acids: CASSLAGVLNEQFF. The CDR3 coding sequence is TGTGCCAGCAGCTTAGCGGGTGTCCTCAATGAGCAGTTCTTC.

The chain combines TRBV2 with TRBJ1-1; D may be TRBD1 (6 bases). CDR3 length: 15 residues. CDR1 is SNHLY and CDR2 is FYNNEI in the germline V gene. DNA for the CDR3: TGTGGATACTACCCGTCTGAGGGGGAGAACACTGAAGCTTTCTTT. Translating gives CGYYPSEGENTEAFF.

This clonotype was counted ten times or more. The chain combines TRBV2 with TRBJ2-4; D remains unclear. Germline CDR1 SNHLY, CDR2 FYNNEI. The CDR3 consists of 13 residues. Between the trimmed V and J ends, which lost 4 bases and 0 bases, there was a span of 4 bases. The CDR3, as DNA: TGTGCCAGCAGTGGTCTAGCCAAAAACATTCAGTACTTC. The encoded protein is CASSGLAKNIQYF. Supplemented by reference TRBV2 and TRBJ2-4, the full variable domain reads EPEVTQTPSHQVTQMGQEVILRCVPISNHLYFYWYRQILGQKVEFLVSFYNNEISEKSEIFDDQFSVERPDGSNFTLKIRSTKLEDSAMYFCASSGLAKNIQYFGAGTRLSVL.

The chain uses TRBV19 and TRBJ2-3; D is unresolved. Trimming pared 5 bases from V and 1 base from J, leaving 7 bases between. CDR1 and CDR2 from the germline V gene are LNHDA and SQIVND (reference sequence). The CDR3 totals 13 residues. The CDR3 protein is CASSVTGTDTQYF. CDR3 sequence (DNA): TGTGCCAGTAGTGTGACCGGCACAGATACGCAGTATTTT.

This clonotype has a handful of counts. V gene TRBV6-1 combines with J gene TRBJ1-5, with 7 bases fitting TRBD1. CDR3 length: 19 amino acids. With 6 bases clipped from V and 0 bases from J, the junction kept 17 bases outside the gene matches. Germline V lookup: CDR1 MNHNS, CDR2 SASEGT. CDR3 nucleotides: TGTGCCAGCAGGGCCGCCGCAGTTACAGGGGACCATAGCAATCAGCCCCAGCATTTT. Translated: CASRAAAVTGDHSNQPQHF.

This clonotype was detected only a few times. The chain combines TRBV6-1 with TRBJ2-4; 7 nucleotides agree with TRBD2. The J call may not be correct, given that the DNA end is closer to TRBJ2-7. The CDR3 contains 12 residues. Germline values: CDR1 MNHNS, CDR2 SASEGT. The CDR3 region has the DNA TGTGCCAGCAAGCGGGGACGGTACGAGCAGTACTTC. This translates into CASKRGRYEQYF.

The V gene is TRBV20-1, the J gene TRBJ2-1, with 7 bases matching TRBD2. V trimming: 0 bases; J trimming: 1 base; junction bases outside the gene matches: 9. CDR3 length: 17 amino acids. Germline CDR1 reads DFQATT; CDR2 reads SNEGSKA (reference sequence). Here the CDR3 reads CSARDLSGVGSYNEQFF. The CDR3 nucleotides are TGCAGTGCTAGAGACCTAAGCGGGGTGGGGTCCTACAATGAGCAGTTCTTC.

The chain joins TRBV24-1 to TRBJ2-1; 12 positions match TRBD2. J was trimmed by 5 bases and V by 6 bases; bases with no gene match: 7. This CDR3 contains 16 residues. Germline-derived CDR1 and CDR2 are KGHDR and SFDVKD. The CDR3 nucleotides read TGTGCCACCAGTAGATGGACTAGCGGGACGCACAATGAGCAGTTCTTC. Encoded protein: CATSRWTSGTHNEQFF.

The chain combines TRBV10-3 with TRBJ1-1; TRBD1 agrees at 9 bases. This CDR3 comprises 14 residues. Germline lookup yields CDR1 ENHRY and CDR2 SYGVKD. Unmatched junction bases numbered 7, after V lost 3 bases and J lost 8 bases. As DNA, the CDR3 is TGTGCCATCAGTGAAGGCGGGACAGGGCACGAAGCTTTCTTT. Amino acids: CAISEGGTGHEAFF.

The V gene is TRBV11-2, the J gene TRBJ1-4, with a weak D call TRBD1 (5 bases). The CDR3 covers 15 residues. Germline V lookup: CDR1 SGHAT, CDR2 FQNNGV. The germline V and J ends were trimmed by 3 bases and 4 bases, with 12 bases remaining between them. The CDR3 sequence is CASSFQDSHNEKLFF. In nucleotides, the CDR3 is TGTGCCAGCAGCTTCCAAGACAGTCATAATGAAAAACTGTTTTTT. Based on the CDR3 plus reference TRBV11-2 and TRBJ1-4, the full variable domain is EAGVAQSPRYKIIEKRQSVAFWCNPISGHATLYWYQQILGQGPKLLIQFQNNGVVDDSQLPKDRFSAERLKGVDSTLKIQPAKLEDSAVYLCASSFQDSHNEKLFFGSGTQLSVL.

This clonotype came up a few times. The gene calls are TRBV7-2 and TRBJ1-2; D is unresolved. This CDR3 has 11 amino acids. The V end was cut by 1 base, the J end by 8 bases, with 5 bases between. The germline V gene has CDR1 SGHTA and CDR2 FQGNSA. CDR3 sequence (DNA): TGTGCCAGCAGCTTAGGTCTAGGCTACACCTTC. It yields the protein CASSLGLGYTF. The full variable domain, with the rest looked up from reference TRBV7-2 and TRBJ1-2, is GAGVSQSPSNKVTEKGKDVELRCDPISGHTALYWYRQSLGQGLEFLIYFQGNSAPDKSGLPSDRFSAERTGGSVSTLTIQRTQQEDSAVYLCASSLGLGYTFGSGTRLTVV.